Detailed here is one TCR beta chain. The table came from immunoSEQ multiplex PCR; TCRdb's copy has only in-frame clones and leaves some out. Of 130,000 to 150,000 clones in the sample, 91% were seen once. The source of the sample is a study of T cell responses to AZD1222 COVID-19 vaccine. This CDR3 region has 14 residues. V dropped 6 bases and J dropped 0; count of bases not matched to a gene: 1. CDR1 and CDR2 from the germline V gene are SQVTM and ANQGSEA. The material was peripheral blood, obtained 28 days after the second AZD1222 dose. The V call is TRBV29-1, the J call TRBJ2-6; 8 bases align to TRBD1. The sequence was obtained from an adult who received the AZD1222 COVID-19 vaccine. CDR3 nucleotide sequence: TGCAGCGTGACAGGGGCCTCTGGGGCCAACGTCCTGACTTTC. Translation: CSVTGASGANVLTF.